These 6 T cell receptor beta chains were sequenced from one sample in a study of shared clonotypes between healthy human individuals. Profiled with immunoSEQ multiplex PCR; TCRdb holds only in-frame clones, not every one. The sample has roughly 2 million clones, roughly 94% seen once. The material sequenced was naive CD4+ T cells sorted from blood. Subset here: CD45RA+ positively selected. These TCRs come from a man aged 18 to 30 in good health.

Of note for this clone: Other DNA variants within this sample encode the same CDR3. V is TRBV5-1 and J is TRBJ1-4; 8 nucleotides match TRBD1. The CDR3 is 15 residues long. CDR1 SGHRS and CDR2 YFSETQ come from the germline V gene. The V and J ends lost 4 bases and 0 bases, in that order; junction bases with no gene match: 2. The CDR3, as DNA: TGCGCCAGCAGCGGGGGACAGGCAACTAATGAAAAACTGTTTTTT. Protein: CASSGGQATNEKLFF.

This chain uses TRBV6-4 with TRBJ1-1; the D gene is possibly TRBD1 (5 bases). Trimming left V 8 bases short and J 1 base short, with 14 bases between. CDR1 MRHNA and CDR2 SNTAGT come from the germline V gene. The CDR3 is 14 residues long. CDR3 in DNA: TGTGCCAGCCCACGGGGGAGCGGGAACACTGAAGCTTTCTTT. Amino acids: CASPRGSGNTEAFF.

V and J are TRBV9 and TRBJ2-7; TRBD2 is a possible D gene (6 bases). CDR3 length: 15 residues. V was trimmed by 5 bases and J by 6 bases, leaving 21 bases between them. CDR1 is SGDLS, CDR2 YYNGEE, per germline. The CDR3 nucleotides read TGTGCCAGCAGAGTCCGCCGAGGGGACTTTACCGAGCAGTACTTC. Its protein is CASRVRRGDFTEQYF.

In its sample, this clone was seen a few times. The chain combines TRBV25-1 with TRBJ2-7, with D uncertain. The CDR3 contains 16 residues. Trimming stripped 4 bases from V and 1 base from J, with 17 bases between. CDR1 is MGHDK and CDR2 is SYGVNS in the germline V gene. The CDR3 reads CASSAFTSAASYEQYF. The CDR3 DNA reads as TGTGCCAGCAGTGCCTTCACCTCGGCGGCATCCTACGAGCAGTACTTC.

This chain connects TRBV10-3 to TRBJ1-6, with D uncertain. CDR3 length equals 16 residues. Germline V gene data show CDR1 as ENHRY and CDR2 as SYGVKD. Trimming shortened V by 5 bases and J by 6 bases, and 17 bases separated the two germline ends. The CDR3 region has the DNA TGTGCCATCAGTCAGCCGGGGTCGGGAGTTAATTCACCCCTCCACTTT. Protein: CAISQPGSGVNSPLHF.

This chain links TRBV7-2 with TRBJ2-7; a weak D match, TRBD1 (5 bases). This CDR3 region has 16 residues. With 4 bases removed from V and 0 bases from J, the gap between germline ends came to 16 bases. In germline, CDR1 is SGHTA, CDR2 FQGNSA. The CDR3 region is CASSSWGDRFSYEQYF. The DNA of the CDR3 is TGTGCCAGCAGCTCCTGGGGTGACAGATTCTCCTACGAGCAGTACTTC.